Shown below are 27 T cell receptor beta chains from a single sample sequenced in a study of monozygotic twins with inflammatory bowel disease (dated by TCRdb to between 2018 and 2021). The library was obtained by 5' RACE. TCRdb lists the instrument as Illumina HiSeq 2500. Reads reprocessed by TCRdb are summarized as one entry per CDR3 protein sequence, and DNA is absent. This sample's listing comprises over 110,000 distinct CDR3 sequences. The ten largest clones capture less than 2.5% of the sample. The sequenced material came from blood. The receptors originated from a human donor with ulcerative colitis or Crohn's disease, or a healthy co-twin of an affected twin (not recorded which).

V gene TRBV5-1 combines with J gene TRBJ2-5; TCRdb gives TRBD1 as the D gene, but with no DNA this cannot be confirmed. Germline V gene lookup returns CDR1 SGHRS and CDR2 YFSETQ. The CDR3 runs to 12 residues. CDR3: CASRVPGETQYF.

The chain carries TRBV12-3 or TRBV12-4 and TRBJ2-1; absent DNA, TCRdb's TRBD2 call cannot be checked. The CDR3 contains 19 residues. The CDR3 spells CASSNSGLAGGGSRNEQFF.

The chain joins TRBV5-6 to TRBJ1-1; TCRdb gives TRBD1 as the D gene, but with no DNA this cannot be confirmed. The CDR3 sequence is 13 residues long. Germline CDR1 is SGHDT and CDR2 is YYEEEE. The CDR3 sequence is CASSLPGAGQAFF.

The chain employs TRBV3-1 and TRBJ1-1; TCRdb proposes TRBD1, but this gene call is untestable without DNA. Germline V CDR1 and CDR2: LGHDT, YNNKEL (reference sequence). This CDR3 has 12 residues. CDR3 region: CASSSQGTEAFF.

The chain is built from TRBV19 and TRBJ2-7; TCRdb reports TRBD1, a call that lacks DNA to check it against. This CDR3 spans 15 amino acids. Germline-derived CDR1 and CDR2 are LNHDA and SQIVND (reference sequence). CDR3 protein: CASSFRDRGTYEQYF.

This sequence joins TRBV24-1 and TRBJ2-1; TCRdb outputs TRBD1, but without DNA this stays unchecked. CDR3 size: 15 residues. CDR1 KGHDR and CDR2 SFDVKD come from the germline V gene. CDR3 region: CATSDYGTGYNEQFF.

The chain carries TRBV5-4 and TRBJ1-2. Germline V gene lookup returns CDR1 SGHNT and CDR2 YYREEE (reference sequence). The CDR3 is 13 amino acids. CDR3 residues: CASSLWTVNGYTF.

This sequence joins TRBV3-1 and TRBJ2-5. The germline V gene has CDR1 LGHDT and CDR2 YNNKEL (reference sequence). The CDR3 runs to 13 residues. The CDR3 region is CASSQDWLRTQYF.

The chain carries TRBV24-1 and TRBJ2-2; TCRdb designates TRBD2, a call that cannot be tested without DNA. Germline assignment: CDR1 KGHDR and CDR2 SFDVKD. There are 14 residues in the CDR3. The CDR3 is CATSDWRDTGELFF.

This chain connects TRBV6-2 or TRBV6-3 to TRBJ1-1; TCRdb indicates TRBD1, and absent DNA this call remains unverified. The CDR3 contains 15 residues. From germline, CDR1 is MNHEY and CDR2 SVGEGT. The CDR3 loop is CASSYQGTMNTEAFF.

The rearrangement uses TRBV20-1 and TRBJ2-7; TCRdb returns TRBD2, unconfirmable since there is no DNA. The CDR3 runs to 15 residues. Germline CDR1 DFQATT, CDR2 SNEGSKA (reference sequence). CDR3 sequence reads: CSARDRSSLTYEQYF.

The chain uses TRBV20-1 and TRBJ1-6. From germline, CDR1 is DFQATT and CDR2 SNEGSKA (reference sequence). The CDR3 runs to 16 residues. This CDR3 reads CSARDPWRADRGLLHF.

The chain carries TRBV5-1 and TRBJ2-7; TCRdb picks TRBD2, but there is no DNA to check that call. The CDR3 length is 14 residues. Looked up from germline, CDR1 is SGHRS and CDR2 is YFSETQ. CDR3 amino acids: CASSIRDLAYEQYF. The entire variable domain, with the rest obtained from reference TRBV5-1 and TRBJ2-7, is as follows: KAGVTQTPRYLIKTRGQQVTLSCSPISGHRSVSWYQQTPGQGLQFLFEYFSETQRNKGNFPGRFSGRQFSNSRSEMNVSTLELGDSALYLCASSIRDLAYEQYFGPGTRLTVT.

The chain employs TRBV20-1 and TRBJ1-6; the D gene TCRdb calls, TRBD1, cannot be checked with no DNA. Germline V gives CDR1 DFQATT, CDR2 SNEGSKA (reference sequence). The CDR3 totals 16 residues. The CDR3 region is CSARDGQGLYNSPLHF.

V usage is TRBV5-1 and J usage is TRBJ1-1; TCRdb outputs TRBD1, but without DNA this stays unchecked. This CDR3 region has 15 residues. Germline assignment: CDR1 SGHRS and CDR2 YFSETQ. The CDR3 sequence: CASSPTGQENTEAFF.

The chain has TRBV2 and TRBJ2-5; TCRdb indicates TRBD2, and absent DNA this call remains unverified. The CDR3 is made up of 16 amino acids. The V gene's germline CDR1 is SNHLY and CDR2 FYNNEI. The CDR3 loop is CASTSGRSGYQETQYF.

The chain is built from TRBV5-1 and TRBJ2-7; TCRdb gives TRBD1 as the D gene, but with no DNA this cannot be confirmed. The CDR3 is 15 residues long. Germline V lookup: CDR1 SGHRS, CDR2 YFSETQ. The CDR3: CASSLLPGSVGEQYF.

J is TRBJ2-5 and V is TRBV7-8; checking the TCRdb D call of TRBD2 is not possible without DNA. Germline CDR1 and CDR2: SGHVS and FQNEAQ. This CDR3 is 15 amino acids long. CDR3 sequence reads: CASRGGPAYQETQYF.

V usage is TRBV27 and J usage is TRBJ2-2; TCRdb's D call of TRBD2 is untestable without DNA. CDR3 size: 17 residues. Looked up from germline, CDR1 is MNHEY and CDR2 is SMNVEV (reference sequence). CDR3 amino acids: CASSLSGGLDRTGELFF.

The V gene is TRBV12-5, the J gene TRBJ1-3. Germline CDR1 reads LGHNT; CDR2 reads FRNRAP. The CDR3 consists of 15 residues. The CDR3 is CASGLGQSSGNTIYF.

CDR3 sequence: CSATTATYNPNYGYTF. V is TRBV20-1 and J is TRBJ1-2; TCRdb indicates TRBD1, and absent DNA this call remains unverified. The CDR3 consists of 16 residues. CDR1 DFQATT and CDR2 SNEGSKA come from the germline V gene (reference sequence).

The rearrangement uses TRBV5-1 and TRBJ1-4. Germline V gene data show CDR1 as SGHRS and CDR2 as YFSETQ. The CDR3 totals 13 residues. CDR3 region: CASSVRGSEKLFF.

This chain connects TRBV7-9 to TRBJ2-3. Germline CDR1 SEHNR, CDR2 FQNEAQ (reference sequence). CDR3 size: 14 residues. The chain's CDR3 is CASTQQTSTDTQYF.

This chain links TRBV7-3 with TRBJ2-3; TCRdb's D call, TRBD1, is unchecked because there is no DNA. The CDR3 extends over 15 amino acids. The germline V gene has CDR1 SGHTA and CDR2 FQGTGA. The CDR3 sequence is CASSLLGGHTDTQYF.

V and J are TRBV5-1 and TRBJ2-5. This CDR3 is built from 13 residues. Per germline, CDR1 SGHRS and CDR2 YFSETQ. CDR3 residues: CASSFNSKETQYF.

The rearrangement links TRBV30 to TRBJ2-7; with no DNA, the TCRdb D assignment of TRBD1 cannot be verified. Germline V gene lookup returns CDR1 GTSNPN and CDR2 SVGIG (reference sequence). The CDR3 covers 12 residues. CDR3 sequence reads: CASPGGLGEQYF. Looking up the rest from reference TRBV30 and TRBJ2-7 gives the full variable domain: SQTIHQWPATLVQPVGSPLSLECTVEGTSNPNLYWYRQAAGRGLQLLFYSVGIGQISSEVPQNLSASRPQDRQFILSSKKLLLSDSGFYLCASPGGLGEQYFGPGTRLTVT.

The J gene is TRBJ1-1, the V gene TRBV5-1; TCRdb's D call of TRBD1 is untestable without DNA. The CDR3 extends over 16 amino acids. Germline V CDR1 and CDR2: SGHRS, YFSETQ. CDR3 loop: CASSSATGWQGTEAFF.